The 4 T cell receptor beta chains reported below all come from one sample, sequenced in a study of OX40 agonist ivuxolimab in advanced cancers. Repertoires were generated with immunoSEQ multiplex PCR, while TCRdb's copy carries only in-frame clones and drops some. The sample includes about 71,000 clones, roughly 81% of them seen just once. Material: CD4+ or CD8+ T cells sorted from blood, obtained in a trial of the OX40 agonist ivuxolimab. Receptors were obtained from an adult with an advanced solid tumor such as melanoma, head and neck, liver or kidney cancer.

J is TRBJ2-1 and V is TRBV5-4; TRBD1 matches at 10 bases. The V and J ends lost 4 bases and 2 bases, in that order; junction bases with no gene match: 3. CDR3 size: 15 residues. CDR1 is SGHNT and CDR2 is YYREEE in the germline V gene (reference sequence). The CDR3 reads CASSQDRGTYNEQFF. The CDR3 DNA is TGTGCCAGCAGCCAGGACAGGGGGACCTACAATGAGCAGTTCTTC.

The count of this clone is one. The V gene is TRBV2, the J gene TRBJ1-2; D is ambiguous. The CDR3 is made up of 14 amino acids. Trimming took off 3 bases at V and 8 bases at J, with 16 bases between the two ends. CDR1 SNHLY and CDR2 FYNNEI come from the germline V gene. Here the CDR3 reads CASSEEWAVEGYTF. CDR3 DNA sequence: TGTGCCAGCAGTGAGGAATGGGCAGTGGAGGGCTACACCTTC.

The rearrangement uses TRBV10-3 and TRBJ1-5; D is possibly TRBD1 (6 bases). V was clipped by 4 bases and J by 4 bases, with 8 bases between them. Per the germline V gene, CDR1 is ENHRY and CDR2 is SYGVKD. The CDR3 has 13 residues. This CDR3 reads CAISVQGNQPQHF. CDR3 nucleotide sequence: TGTGCCATCAGTGTACAGGGAAATCAGCCCCAGCATTTT.

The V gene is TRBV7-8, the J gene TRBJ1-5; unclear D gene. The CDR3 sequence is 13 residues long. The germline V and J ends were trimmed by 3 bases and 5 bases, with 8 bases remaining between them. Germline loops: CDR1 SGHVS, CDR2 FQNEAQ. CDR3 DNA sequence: TGTGCCAGCAGCTTCACCCCCGATCAGCCCCAGCATTTT. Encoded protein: CASSFTPDQPQHF.